This T cell receptor (beta chain) derives from a study of metastatic and nonmetastatic thyroid tumors. TCRdb re-called clones from the PCR reads using MiXCR. The data hold 14,000 to 15,000 clones, with around 3.6% observed a single time. No patient received treatment before thyroid surgery. Germline-derived CDR1 and CDR2 are LNHDA and SQIVND (reference sequence). This CDR3 region has 17 residues. With 5 bases clipped from V and 6 bases from J, the junction kept 8 bases outside the gene matches. Input material: tumor tissue. The chain joins TRBV19 to TRBJ2-1; 15 bases match TRBD2. This sequence originates from a female donor with papillary thyroid cancer or a benign thyroid nodule (not recorded which). Some clones in this sample may be carry-over from other donors' samples. Written as DNA, the CDR3 is TGTGCCAGTAGTCTCCCGGGACTAGCGGGAGGCTTCAATGAGCAGTTCTTC. This gives the protein CASSLPGLAGGFNEQFF.